The 13 T cell receptor beta chains below were found in one sample sequenced in a study of blood T cells in healthy people across ages. Primers used in a second PCR of about 7 to 12 cycles were a sample-barcoded 5' primer and a J-beta primer mix. In TCRdb, the 5' RACE reads were re-called with MiXCR into one record per CDR3 protein. Of roughly 1,700,000 distinct CDR3 sequences listed, 28% are singletons. The sample taken for sequencing was blood. The receptors were gathered from a woman aged 30 to 39 in good health.

This clonotype was picked up many times. The V and J genes are TRBV7-2 and TRBJ2-5, with TRBD1 matching 8 bases. The V segment lost 5 bases and the J segment 7 bases; nucleotides outside the gene matches: 21. This CDR3 has 18 residues. CDR1 and CDR2 from the germline V gene are SGHTA and FQGNSA. The CDR3 sequence is CASSLSGSDRARLGTQYF. The CDR3 nucleotides are TGTGCCAGCAGCCTCAGCGGGTCGGACAGGGCAAGGCTGGGGACCCAGTACTTC.

The J gene is TRBJ1-5, the V gene TRBV20-1; unclear D gene. Germline-derived CDR1 and CDR2 are DFQATT and SNEGSKA (reference sequence). The CDR3 loop spans 12 amino acids. Between the trimmed V and J ends, which lost 6 bases and 0 bases, there was a span of 6 bases. CDR3: CSAHYSNQPQHF. The CDR3 DNA follows: TGCAGTGCACATTATAGCAATCAGCCCCAGCATTTT.

This clonotype occurred many times. This chain links TRBV20-1 with TRBJ2-3, with 7 bases lining up with TRBD2. The CDR3 loop spans 15 amino acids. Germline V gene lookup returns CDR1 DFQATT and CDR2 SNEGSKA (reference sequence). Trimming took 3 bases from V and 4 from J; bases not matched to a gene: 10. The CDR3 protein is CSARVPGLSADTQYF. CDR3 sequence (DNA): TGCAGTGCTAGGGTACCGGGACTATCGGCAGATACGCAGTATTTT.

The chain has TRBV29-1 and TRBJ2-7; TRBD2 aligns across 10 bases. CDR1 SQVTM and CDR2 ANQGSEA come from the germline V gene. The trim removed 6 bases at V and 7 bases at J, leaving 15 bases unmatched. The CDR3 is 15 amino acids. CDR3 in amino acids: CSVLLLAGYSNEQYF. The CDR3 region has the DNA TGCAGCGTCCTTTTACTAGCGGGATACTCCAATGAGCAGTACTTC.

The rearrangement links TRBV12-3 or TRBV12-4 to TRBJ2-1; 8 nucleotides agree with TRBD2. Trimming took 4 bases from V and 9 from J; bases not matched to a gene: 8. This CDR3 region has 14 residues. For the CDR3, the DNA is TGTGCCAGCAGTTCATCAGGACTAGCTGGTGAGCAGTTCTTC. It specifies CASSSSGLAGEQFF.

As DNA, the CDR3 is TGTGCCAGCAGTATGGACGGCCTCTGGGGCTACACCTTC. This encodes CASSMDGLWGYTF. J is TRBJ1-2 and V is TRBV14; D gene uncertain. Trimming pared 6 bases from V and 8 bases from J, leaving 16 bases between. Per the germline V gene, CDR1 is SGHDN and CDR2 is FVKESK. This CDR3 is built from 13 residues.

About this clonotype: The junction departs from germline at one end; a sequencing error may be responsible. The J gene is TRBJ2-7, the V gene TRBV29-1, with TRBD2 matching over 7 bases. This CDR3 has 16 amino acids. Per germline, CDR1 SQVTM and CDR2 ANQGSEA. The CDR3 is CSVAPLLQRGTYVQYF. DNA of the CDR3: TGCAGCGTTGCCCCCCTTTTGCAGCGGGGTACCTACGTGCAGTACTTC.

The rearrangement links TRBV6-1 to TRBJ2-7, with 10 positions matching TRBD2. Germline CDR1 and CDR2: MNHNS and SASEGT. The V segment lost 6 bases and the J segment 2 bases; nucleotides outside the gene matches: 19. The CDR3 sequence is 19 residues long. CDR3 nucleotide sequence: TGTGCCAGCAGGCTAACGTCTAGCGGGGGCGTATCGCGACCCTACGAGCAGTACTTC. It encodes CASRLTSSGGVSRPYEQYF.

This sequence joins TRBV5-6 and TRBJ2-5, with TRBD2 matching over 8 bases. The CDR3 covers 14 residues. The germline V gene has CDR1 SGHDT and CDR2 YYEEEE. Unmatched junction bases numbered 7, after V lost 2 bases and J lost 7 bases. The CDR3 spells CASSLGRGVPTQYF. The DNA of the CDR3 is TGTGCCAGCAGCTTAGGGCGGGGGGTCCCGACCCAGTACTTC.

This clonotype was counted between two and nine times. The chain carries TRBV28 and TRBJ2-2, with D maybe TRBD2 (7 bases). This CDR3 has 15 residues. Trimming stripped 6 bases from V and 1 base from J, with 12 bases between. CDR1 is MDHEN, CDR2 SYDVKM, per germline. The chain's CDR3 is CASSKGGLNTGELFF. The CDR3 DNA sequence: TGTGCCAGCAGCAAGGGGGGGCTGAACACCGGGGAGCTGTTTTTT.

The genes are TRBV6-5 and TRBJ1-4, with TRBD1 as a possible D gene (5 bases). The CDR3 runs to 13 residues. Trimming took off 8 bases at V and 0 bases at J, with 7 bases between the two ends. Germline CDR1 and CDR2: MNHEY and SVGAGI. CDR3 nucleotides: TGTGCCAGCCGGGACGCAACTAATGAAAAACTGTTTTTT. This codes for CASRDATNEKLFF.

This chain joins TRBV29-1 and TRBJ2-2, with D possibly TRBD2 on 5 matching bases. Looked up from germline, CDR1 is SQVTM and CDR2 is ANQGSEA. CDR3 length: 14 amino acids. V lost 4 bases and J lost 1, with 10 bases in between. The CDR3 sequence is CSVGSGMNTGELFF. DNA of the CDR3: TGCAGCGTTGGCTCGGGAATGAACACCGGGGAGCTGTTTTTT.

In the case of this clonotype: Compared with germline, one end of the junction differs, possibly owing to a read error. J is TRBJ2-1 and V is TRBV12-3 or TRBV12-4; D is undetermined. The CDR3 length is 14 residues. DNA of the CDR3: TGTGCCAGCAGGTTAGTCCTAGGCGGCAATGAGCAGTTCTTC. This gives the protein CASRLVLGGNEQFF.